The rows below give T cell receptor beta chains drawn from one sample of a study of cytomegalovirus exposure and HLA in healthy donors. The protocol was immunoSEQ multiplex PCR, while the TCRdb copy is restricted to in-frame clones and leaves out a portion. The repertoire holds roughly 140,000 clones, over 70% seen once, with 2.5% to 3.5% in the top ten. Sample: PBMCs. The receptors stem from a male donor in good health and CMV-seronegative. Each CDR3 is given with its conserved first and last residue. Each record gives: V gene, clone size, D gene, J gene, CDR3 protein, CDR3 DNA. A D gene is named only where the DNA matches it firmly. Expanded clones get a size class; other rows say once, few or many, or leave the size out.

v_gene: TRBV2
abundance: -
d_gene: TRBD1
j_gene: TRBJ2-5
CDR3aa: CASRRGLETQYF
CDR3nt: TGTGCCAGCAGGAGGGGGCTGGAGACCCAGTACTTC

v_gene: TRBV7-3
abundance: -
d_gene: -
j_gene: TRBJ2-2
CDR3aa: CASSPPGGNTGELFF
CDR3nt: TGTGCCAGCAGCCCCCCCGGCGGGAACACCGGGGAGCTGTTTTTT

v_gene: TRBV5-6
abundance: -
d_gene: -
j_gene: TRBJ1-2
CDR3aa: CASSLGRRSGYTF
CDR3nt: TGTGCCAGCAGCTTAGGACGGAGGTCTGGCTACACCTTC

v_gene: TRBV4-2
abundance: few
d_gene: -
j_gene: TRBJ2-2
CDR3aa: CASSQDGGGWTGELFF
CDR3nt: TGTGCCAGCAGCCAAGATGGGGGAGGTTGGACCGGGGAGCTGTTTTTT

v_gene: TRBV27
abundance: few
d_gene: -
j_gene: TRBJ2-1
CDR3aa: CASSKGHRSYNEQFF
CDR3nt: TGTGCCAGCAGTAAAGGACACCGCTCCTACAATGAGCAGTTCTTC

v_gene: TRBV6-6
abundance: -
d_gene: -
j_gene: TRBJ2-7
CDR3aa: CASSQLAASSYEQYF
CDR3nt: TGTGCCAGCAGCCAACTAGCAGCTAGCTCCTACGAGCAGTACTTC

v_gene: TRBV5-1
abundance: -
d_gene: -
j_gene: TRBJ1-6
CDR3aa: CASSLARENSPLHF
CDR3nt: TGCGCCAGCAGCTTGGCCAGGGAAAATTCACCCCTCCACTTT

v_gene: TRBV5-6
abundance: -
d_gene: -
j_gene: TRBJ1-5
CDR3aa: CASSLGDTDYNQPQHF
CDR3nt: TGTGCCAGCAGCTTGGGGGACACGGATTACAATCAGCCCCAGCATTTT

v_gene: TRBV9
abundance: -
d_gene: TRBD2
j_gene: TRBJ2-2
CDR3aa: CASSPRTSGNTGELFF
CDR3nt: TGTGCCAGCAGCCCTCGGACTAGCGGAAACACCGGGGAGCTGTTTTTT

v_gene: TRBV6-5
abundance: -
d_gene: -
j_gene: TRBJ2-7
CDR3aa: CASSLTGTQQYF
CDR3nt: TGTGCCAGCAGTCTAACAGGGACCCAGCAGTACTTC

v_gene: TRBV9
abundance: -
d_gene: -
j_gene: TRBJ1-2
CDR3aa: CASSVVSIDYGYTF
CDR3nt: TGTGCCAGCAGCGTAGTCTCGATAGACTATGGCTACACCTTC

v_gene: TRBV5-1
abundance: -
d_gene: TRBD1
j_gene: TRBJ2-7
CDR3aa: CASSYGSGTGGSYEQYF
CDR3nt: TGCGCCAGCAGCTACGGATCCGGGACAGGGGGTTCCTACGAGCAGTACTTC

v_gene: TRBV7-6
abundance: -
d_gene: TRBD1
j_gene: TRBJ2-1
CDR3aa: CASSLGDRGRNEQFF
CDR3nt: TGTGCCAGCAGCTTAGGAGACAGGGGGCGGAATGAGCAGTTCTTC

v_gene: TRBV19
abundance: -
d_gene: -
j_gene: TRBJ1-2
CDR3aa: CASSHTGKGYTF
CDR3nt: TGTGCCAGTAGCCATACGGGGAAAGGCTACACCTTC

v_gene: TRBV9
abundance: few
d_gene: -
j_gene: TRBJ2-7
CDR3aa: CASSATSSSYEQYF
CDR3nt: TGTGCCAGCAGCGCCACTTCTAGCTCCTACGAGCAGTACTTC

v_gene: TRBV9
abundance: -
d_gene: TRBD2
j_gene: TRBJ2-3
CDR3aa: CASSAWTSADTQYF
CDR3nt: TGTGCCAGCAGCGCCTGGACTAGCGCCGATACGCAGTATTTT

v_gene: TRBV10-3
abundance: -
d_gene: TRBD2
j_gene: TRBJ2-7
CDR3aa: CAISESTSVTYEQYF
CDR3nt: TGTGCCATCAGTGAGTCGACTAGCGTTACCTACGAGCAGTACTTC

v_gene: TRBV2
abundance: -
d_gene: -
j_gene: TRBJ2-7
CDR3aa: CAKSQGHEQYF
CDR3nt: TGTGCCAAGTCACAGGGCCACGAGCAGTACTTC

v_gene: TRBV25-1
abundance: -
d_gene: -
j_gene: TRBJ1-1
CDR3aa: CASSESIPEEAFF
CDR3nt: TGTGCCAGCAGTGAAAGCATACCTGAAGAAGCTTTCTTT

v_gene: TRBV9
abundance: -
d_gene: TRBD2
j_gene: TRBJ2-2
CDR3aa: CASSVQAGGRNTGELFF
CDR3nt: TGTGCCAGCAGCGTACAAGCGGGGGGCCGGAACACCGGGGAGCTGTTTTTT

v_gene: TRBV2
abundance: -
d_gene: -
j_gene: TRBJ2-7
CDR3aa: CASFRGSYEQYF
CDR3nt: TGTGCCAGCTTCAGGGGCTCCTACGAGCAGTACTTC

v_gene: TRBV30
abundance: -
d_gene: TRBD1
j_gene: TRBJ1-1
CDR3aa: CAWILRDRGLDTEAFF
CDR3nt: TGTGCCTGGATTCTCCGGGACAGGGGTTTGGACACTGAAGCTTTCTTT

v_gene: TRBV10-3
abundance: few
d_gene: TRBD1
j_gene: TRBJ1-2
CDR3aa: CAISEPDRDRGSYGYTF
CDR3nt: TGTGCCATCAGTGAGCCGGACCGGGACAGGGGGTCCTATGGCTACACCTTC

v_gene: TRBV4-1
abundance: -
d_gene: TRBD1
j_gene: TRBJ1-1
CDR3aa: CASSITTGQGGAEAFF
CDR3nt: TGCGCCAGCAGTATAACGACGGGACAGGGGGGGGCTGAAGCTTTCTTT

v_gene: TRBV7-2
abundance: once
d_gene: TRBD1
j_gene: TRBJ1-2
CDR3aa: CASSLTPGQSNYGYTF
CDR3nt: TGTGCCAGCAGCCTAACCCCGGGACAGTCTAACTATGGCTACACCTTC

v_gene: TRBV12-5
abundance: -
d_gene: -
j_gene: TRBJ1-3
CDR3aa: CASGLYDGPGRDTIYF
CDR3nt: TGTGCTAGTGGTCTATATGACGGTCCGGGCAGGGACACCATATATTTT

v_gene: TRBV25-1
abundance: -
d_gene: TRBD2
j_gene: TRBJ2-3
CDR3aa: CASSERGSGTDTQYF
CDR3nt: TGTGCCAGCAGTGAACGCGGGAGTGGCACAGATACGCAGTATTTT

v_gene: TRBV5-6
abundance: once
d_gene: TRBD1
j_gene: TRBJ2-7
CDR3aa: CASSWDRAPYEQYF
CDR3nt: TGTGCCAGCAGCTGGGACAGGGCTCCCTACGAGCAGTACTTC

v_gene: TRBV12-5
abundance: once
d_gene: -
j_gene: TRBJ1-2
CDR3aa: CASGATEGDYGYPF
CDR3nt: TGTGCTAGTGGTGCCACGGAGGGGGACTATGGCTACCCCTTC

v_gene: TRBV15
abundance: few
d_gene: TRBD2
j_gene: TRBJ2-7
CDR3aa: CATSRLTSSLYEQYF
CDR3nt: TGTGCCACCAGCAGATTGACTAGCTCCCTCTACGAGCAGTACTTC

v_gene: TRBV2
abundance: -
d_gene: -
j_gene: TRBJ2-7
CDR3aa: CASSATILLKYEQYF
CDR3nt: TGTGCCAGCAGTGCTACCATCCTCCTCAAATACGAGCAGTACTTC

v_gene: TRBV7-6
abundance: -
d_gene: -
j_gene: TRBJ2-2
CDR3aa: CASRAGPNTGELFF
CDR3nt: TGTGCCAGCAGGGCGGGGCCGAACACCGGGGAGCTGTTTTTT

v_gene: TRBV19
abundance: -
d_gene: TRBD2
j_gene: TRBJ2-3
CDR3aa: CASTRTSGSSTDTQYF
CDR3nt: TGTGCCAGTACTCGGACTAGCGGTTCTAGCACAGATACGCAGTATTTT

v_gene: TRBV27
abundance: -
d_gene: -
j_gene: TRBJ2-7
CDR3aa: CASSSLQGDNSYEQYF
CDR3nt: TGTGCCAGCAGTTCCCTACAGGGTGATAATTCCTACGAGCAGTACTTC

v_gene: TRBV5-6
abundance: -
d_gene: -
j_gene: TRBJ1-3
CDR3aa: CASSWRVHSGNTIYF
CDR3nt: TGTGCCAGCAGCTGGAGGGTCCATTCTGGAAACACCATATATTTT

v_gene: TRBV19
abundance: few
d_gene: -
j_gene: TRBJ1-2
CDR3aa: CASSPWTASNYGYTF
CDR3nt: TGTGCCAGTAGTCCTTGGACAGCAAGCAACTATGGCTACACCTTC

v_gene: TRBV5-1
abundance: -
d_gene: TRBD1
j_gene: TRBJ1-1
CDR3aa: CASSLVGDSRAGTEAFF
CDR3nt: TGCGCCAGCAGCTTGGTAGGGGACAGTCGGGCGGGCACTGAAGCTTTCTTT

v_gene: TRBV7-7
abundance: -
d_gene: TRBD1
j_gene: TRBJ2-5
CDR3aa: CASSLGTGLETQYF
CDR3nt: TGTGCTAGCAGCTTAGGGACAGGATTGGAGACCCAGTACTTC

v_gene: TRBV7-2
abundance: -
d_gene: -
j_gene: TRBJ1-5
CDR3aa: CASSLTGDNQPQHF
CDR3nt: TGTGCCAGCAGCCTGACAGGAGACAATCAGCCCCAGCATTTT

v_gene: TRBV9
abundance: -
d_gene: TRBD2
j_gene: TRBJ2-1
CDR3aa: CASSVAASGGDEQFF
CDR3nt: TGTGCCAGCAGCGTAGCGGCTAGCGGGGGCGATGAGCAGTTCTTC

v_gene: TRBV7-9
abundance: few
d_gene: TRBD1
j_gene: TRBJ2-2
CDR3aa: CASSTGTANTGELFF
CDR3nt: TGTGCCAGCAGCACCGGGACAGCGAACACCGGGGAGCTGTTTTTT

v_gene: TRBV4-1
abundance: few
d_gene: TRBD2
j_gene: TRBJ2-1
CDR3aa: CASTSGRARGFNEQFF
CDR3nt: TGCGCCAGCACTAGCGGGAGGGCCCGGGGGTTCAATGAGCAGTTCTTC

v_gene: TRBV19
abundance: -
d_gene: -
j_gene: TRBJ1-1
CDR3aa: CASSIDSQLRNTEAFF
CDR3nt: TGTGCCAGTAGTATAGACTCACAGCTGCGGAACACTGAAGCTTTCTTT

v_gene: TRBV11-2
abundance: -
d_gene: -
j_gene: TRBJ1-1
CDR3aa: CASSRAGGVAVTEAFF
CDR3nt: TGTGCCAGCAGCCGAGCGGGGGGGGTAGCTGTCACTGAAGCTTTCTTT

v_gene: TRBV14
abundance: -
d_gene: TRBD1
j_gene: TRBJ2-1
CDR3aa: CASSLLPKWTGEVGEQFF
CDR3nt: TGTGCCAGCAGCCTCCTACCGAAGTGGACAGGGGAAGTTGGTGAGCAGTTCTTC